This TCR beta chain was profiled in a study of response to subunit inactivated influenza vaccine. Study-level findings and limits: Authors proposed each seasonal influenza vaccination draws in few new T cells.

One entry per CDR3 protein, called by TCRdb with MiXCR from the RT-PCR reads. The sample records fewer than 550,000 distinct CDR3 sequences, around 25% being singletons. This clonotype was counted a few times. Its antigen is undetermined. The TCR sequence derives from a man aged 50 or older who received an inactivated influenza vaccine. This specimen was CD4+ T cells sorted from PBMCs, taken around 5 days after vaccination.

The CDR3 bases are TGTGCCAGCAGCCACCCCAAAGGGACATCAGTTCGCAATACGCAGTATTTT. Encoded protein: CASSHPKGTSVRNTQYF. The chain uses TRBV4-2 and TRBJ2-3; perhaps TRBD1 as D (6 bases). The ends were cut back, 3 bases at V and 7 bases at J, with 23 bases in the middle. This CDR3 spans 17 amino acids. The germline gives CDR1 LGHNA, CDR2 YNFKEQ.